This T cell receptor (beta chain) originates from a study of blood T cell repertoires in COVID-19. Study details: Sources were T cells, B-cell-depleted T cells, or PBMCs; the material itself was cDNA or gDNA.

V lost 6 bases, J lost 8 bases, and 8 bases lay in between. Germline CDR1 reads SGHAT; CDR2 reads FQNNGV. The CDR3 extends over 11 amino acids. Patients from Seattle were sampled longitudinally, starting during active infection. Per the original data handling: Amplification of reference gene primers was used by the study to estimate nucleated cell counts. Sequencing used immunoSEQ multiplex PCR; TCRdb keeps in-frame clones, though not all of them. V, J and clone size are taken as reported in that table, and D and trimming were inferred from the DNA itself. Of fewer than 350,000 clones in the sample, over 75% are singletons; the top ten hold approximately 7.5%.

Material: peripheral blood. This clonotype was obtained from a woman in her 30s with COVID-19, enrolled during active disease. The chain employs TRBV11-2 and TRBJ1-3; D ambiguous. The CDR3 nucleotides are TGTGCCAGCAGTCAACAGTACACCATATATTTT. This codes for CASSQQYTIYF.